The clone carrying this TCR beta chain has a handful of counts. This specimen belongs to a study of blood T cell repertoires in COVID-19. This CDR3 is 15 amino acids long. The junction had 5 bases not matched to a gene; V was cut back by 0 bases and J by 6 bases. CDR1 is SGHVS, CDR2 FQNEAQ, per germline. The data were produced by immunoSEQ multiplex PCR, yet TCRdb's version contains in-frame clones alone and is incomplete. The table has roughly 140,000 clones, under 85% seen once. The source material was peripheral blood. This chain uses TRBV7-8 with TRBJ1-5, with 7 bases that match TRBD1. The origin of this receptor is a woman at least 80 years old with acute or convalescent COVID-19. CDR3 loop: CASSLASGQTQPQHF. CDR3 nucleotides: TGTGCCAGCAGCTTAGCGTCGGGACAGACTCAGCCCCAGCATTTT.